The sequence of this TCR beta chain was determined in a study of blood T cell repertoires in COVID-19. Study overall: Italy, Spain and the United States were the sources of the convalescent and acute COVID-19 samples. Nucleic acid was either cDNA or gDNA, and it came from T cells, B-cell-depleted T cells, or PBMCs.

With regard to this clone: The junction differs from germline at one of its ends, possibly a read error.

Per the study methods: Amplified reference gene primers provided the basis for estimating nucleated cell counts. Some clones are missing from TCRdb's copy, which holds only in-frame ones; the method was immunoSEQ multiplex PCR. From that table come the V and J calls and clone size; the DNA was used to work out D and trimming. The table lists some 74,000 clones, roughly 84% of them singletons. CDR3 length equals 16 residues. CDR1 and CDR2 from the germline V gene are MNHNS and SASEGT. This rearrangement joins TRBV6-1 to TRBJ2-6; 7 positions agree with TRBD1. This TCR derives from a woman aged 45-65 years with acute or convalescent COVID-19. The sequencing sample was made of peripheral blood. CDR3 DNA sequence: TGTGCCAGCACTGAAGCAGGGGGCTCTGGGGCCAACGTCCTGACTTTC. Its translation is CASTEAGGSGANVLTF.